The TCR beta chain described here comes from a study of blood T cells in healthy people across ages. This CDR3 comprises 15 residues. Looked up from germline, CDR1 is SEHNR and CDR2 is FQNEAQ (reference sequence). Trimming stripped 9 bases from V and 4 bases from J, with 22 bases between. The sample holds a few counts of this clonotype. Its specificity is unknown. Study observations and caveats: Naive CD4+ cell counts and diversity both ran higher in long-lived than in aged donors.

The use of a sample-barcoded 5' primer and a J-beta primer mix characterized a second PCR of 7 to 11 cycles. No fewer than 2.5 million CDR3-containing paired-end reads came from each sample. MiXCR was run by TCRdb on the 5' RACE reads, yielding one entry per CDR3 protein. Of 1.5 million or so distinct CDR3 sequences listed, approximately 43% are singletons. The chain has TRBV7-9 and TRBJ2-7; D is possibly TRBD1 (5 bases). Sequencing was carried out using blood. This sequence originates from a woman younger than 35 in good health. CDR3 nucleotide sequence: TGTGCCAGTACCACCGCTGGCAGGGCCACTTACGAGCAGTACTTC. Translated: CASTTAGRATYEQYF. Full variable domain (outside the CDR3, taken from reference TRBV7-9 and TRBJ2-7): DTGVSQNPRHKITKRGQNVTFRCDPISEHNRLYWYRQTLGQGPEFLTYFQNEAQLEKSRLLSDRFSAERPKGSFSTLEIQRTEQGDSAMYLCASTTAGRATYEQYFGPGTRLTVT.